This T cell receptor (beta chain) was documented in a study of shared clonotypes between healthy human individuals. As for the study in general: The cohort comprised a couple of women and a few men. Their ages spanned 18 to 49 years.

The CDR3 is made up of 11 amino acids. Germline CDR1 reads DFQATT; CDR2 reads SNEGSKA (reference sequence). The V end was cut by 3 bases, the J end by 4 bases, with 6 bases between. Assay: immunoSEQ multiplex PCR; the TCRdb copy retains only in-frame clones and omits some. This sample has some 1 million clones; approximately 72% occur once, and the top ten carry 1.4% to 1.5%. Sequences were obtained from memory CD4+ T cells sorted from blood. Subset in this sample: CD45RA-negative fraction. The sequence was obtained from a man between 18 and 35 years old in good health. The chain combines TRBV20-1 with TRBJ2-5; no firm D call. The CDR3 DNA reads as TGCAGTGCTAGCGCAGGAGAGACCCAGTACTTC. It translates to CSASAGETQYF.